This T cell receptor (beta chain) stems from a study of CD8 T cells in ankylosing spondylitis. Study-wide results and caveats: Ankylosing spondylitis blood appeared to carry a characteristic TCR beta motif of 7 or 8 highly homologous variants. Disease-associated clones were CD8+ and fairly uncommon in peripheral blood.

The table lists this clonotype with many counts. Its antigen is undetermined. This CDR3 has 15 amino acids. Per germline, CDR1 LGHDT and CDR2 YNNKEL (reference sequence). V was clipped by 7 bases and J by 3 bases; unmatched bases: 11. Making the TCR beta libraries involved quantitative 5'-RACE with molecular barcodes. In TCRdb, the 5' RACE reads were re-called with MiXCR into one record per CDR3 protein. This table holds approximately 250,000 distinct CDR3 sequences, 7% to 10% found once. The clonotype comes from a female donor with ankylosing spondylitis or in good health (not recorded which). Specimen: blood, either unsorted or a sorted T cell fraction (not recorded which). The rearrangement joins TRBV3-1 to TRBJ2-7, with 8 bases identical to TRBD1. The CDR3 sequence: CASTNQGTGYYEQYF. As DNA, the CDR3 is TGTGCCAGCACGAACCAGGGGACAGGCTACTACGAGCAGTACTTC.